This T cell receptor (beta chain) was sequenced for a study of Siglec-9 on CD8 T cells in melanoma (dated by TCRdb to about 2019). For the study in its entirety: Siglec-9 expression on CD8+ T cells and the role of Siglec-9 in regulating T cells in the melanoma tumor microenvironment were investigated in the study.

Results and caveats for the whole study, not just this receptor: Siglec-9 was reported to mark and regulate an effector memory CD8+ T-cell subset that appeared to accumulate within melanoma tumors.

The CDR3 covers 14 residues, taking in both the cysteine and the phenylalanine. Of all the DNA, just the CDR3 is kept, 42 bases in frame from base 1. The germline V gene (reference sequence) provides CDR1 GTSNPN and CDR2 SVGIG. Trimming removed 0 bases from V and 2 bases from J; the gene matches leave 3 bases unexplained. Details on this clone: The target of this receptor is not known. The sample holds no much larger clone one base away, and base qualities are not on file.

The receptor library was made with the immunoSEQ multiplex PCR assay. Here the immuneACCESS table is served through TCRdb, limited to in-frame sequences with V and J called. Missing clones are a known gap in these copies; in checked studies unresolved V genes cover under half, and the rest lacks a known reason. The sample data list approximately 39,000 clones, and about 80% of these were observed just once. Together, the top ten hold 1.8% of the sample. This TCR was sampled from a human donor in good health. Rearrangement joined TRBV30 to TRBJ2-7, and 8 junction bases match TRBD2. Material: Siglec-9- CD8+ T cells sorted from blood. In light of the paper, this sample's cell subset or site label describes: CD8 T cells lacking Siglec-9. The sequenced DNA is TGTGCCTGGAGTGTTGGAGCGGGGGCCTACGAGCAGTACTTC. Its product reads: CAWSVGAGAYEQYF.